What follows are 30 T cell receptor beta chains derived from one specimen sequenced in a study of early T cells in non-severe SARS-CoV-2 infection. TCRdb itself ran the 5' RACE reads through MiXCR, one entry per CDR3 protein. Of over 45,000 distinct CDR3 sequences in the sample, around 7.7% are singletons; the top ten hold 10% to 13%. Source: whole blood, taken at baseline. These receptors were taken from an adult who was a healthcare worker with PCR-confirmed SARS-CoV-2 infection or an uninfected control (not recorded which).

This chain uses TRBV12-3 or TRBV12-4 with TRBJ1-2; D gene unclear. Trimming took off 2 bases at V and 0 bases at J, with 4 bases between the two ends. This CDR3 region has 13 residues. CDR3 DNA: TGTGCCAGCAGTTTACAGGCTAACTATGGCTACACCTTC. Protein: CASSLQANYGYTF.

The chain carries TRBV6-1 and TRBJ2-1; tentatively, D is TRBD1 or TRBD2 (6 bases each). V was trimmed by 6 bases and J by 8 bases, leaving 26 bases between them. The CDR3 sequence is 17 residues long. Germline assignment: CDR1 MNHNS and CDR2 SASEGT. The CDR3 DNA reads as TGTGCCAGCAGGCCCACAGGGTCGGGAGTAGGCATCGATGAGCAGTTCTTC. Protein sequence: CASRPTGSGVGIDEQFF.

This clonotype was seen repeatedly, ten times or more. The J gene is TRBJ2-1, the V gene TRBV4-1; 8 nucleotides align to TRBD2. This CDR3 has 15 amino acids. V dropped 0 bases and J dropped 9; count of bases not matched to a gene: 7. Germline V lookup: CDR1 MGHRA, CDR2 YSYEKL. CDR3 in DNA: TGCGCCAGCAGCCAAGACGAAGGACTAGCTAGTGAGCAGTTCTTC. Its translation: CASSQDEGLASEQFF.

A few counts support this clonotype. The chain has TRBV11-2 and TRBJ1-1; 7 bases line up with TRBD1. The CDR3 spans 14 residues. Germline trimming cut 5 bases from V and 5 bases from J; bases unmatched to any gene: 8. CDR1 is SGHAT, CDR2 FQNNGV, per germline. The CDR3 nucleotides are TGTGCCAGCAGCCCGAAGACAGGGTCGACTGAAGCTTTCTTT. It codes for CASSPKTGSTEAFF.

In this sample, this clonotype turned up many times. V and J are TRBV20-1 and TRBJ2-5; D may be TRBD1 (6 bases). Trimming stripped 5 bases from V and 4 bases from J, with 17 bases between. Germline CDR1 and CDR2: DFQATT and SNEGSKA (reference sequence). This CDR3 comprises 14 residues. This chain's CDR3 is CSAGDRSLRETQYF. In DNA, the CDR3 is TGCAGTGCTGGCGACAGGTCCCTGAGAGAGACCCAGTACTTC.

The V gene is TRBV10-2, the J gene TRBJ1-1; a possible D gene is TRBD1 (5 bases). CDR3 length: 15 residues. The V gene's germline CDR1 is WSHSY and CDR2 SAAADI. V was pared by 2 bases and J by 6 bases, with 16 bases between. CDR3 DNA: TGCGCCAGCAGTGAGCCCACTGTCAGGGAGCCTGAAGCTTTCTTT. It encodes CASSEPTVREPEAFF.

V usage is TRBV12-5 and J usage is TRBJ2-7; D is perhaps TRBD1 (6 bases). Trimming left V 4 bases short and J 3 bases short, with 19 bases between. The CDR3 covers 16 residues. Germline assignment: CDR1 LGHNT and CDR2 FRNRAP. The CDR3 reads CASGSHPGTRHYEQYF. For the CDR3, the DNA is TGTGCTAGTGGTTCACACCCCGGGACAAGACACTACGAGCAGTACTTC. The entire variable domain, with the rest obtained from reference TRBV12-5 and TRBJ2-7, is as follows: DARVTQTPRHKVTEMGQEVTMRCQPILGHNTVFWYRQTMMQGLELLAYFRNRAPLDDSGMPKDRFSAEMPDATLATLKIQPSEPRDSAVYFCASGSHPGTRHYEQYFGPGTRLTVT.

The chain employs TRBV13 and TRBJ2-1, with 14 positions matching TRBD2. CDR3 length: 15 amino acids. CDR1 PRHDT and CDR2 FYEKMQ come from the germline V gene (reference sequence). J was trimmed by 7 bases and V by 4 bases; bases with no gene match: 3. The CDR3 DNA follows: TGTGCCAGCAGCTACGGGACTAGCGGGAGTAATGAGCAGTTCTTC. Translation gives CASSYGTSGSNEQFF.

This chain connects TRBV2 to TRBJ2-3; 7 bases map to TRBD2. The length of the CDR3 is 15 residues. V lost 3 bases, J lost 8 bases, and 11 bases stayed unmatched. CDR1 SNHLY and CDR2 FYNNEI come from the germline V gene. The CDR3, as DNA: TGTGCCAGCAGTGACCGGGGGGTTTACAGAAGTACGCAGTATTTT. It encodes CASSDRGVYRSTQYF.

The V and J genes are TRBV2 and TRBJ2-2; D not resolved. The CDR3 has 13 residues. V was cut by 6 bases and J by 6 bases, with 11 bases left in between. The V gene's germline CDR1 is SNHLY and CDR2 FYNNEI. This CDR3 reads CASREQPPGELFF. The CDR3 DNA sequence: TGTGCCAGCAGGGAACAGCCCCCCGGGGAGCTGTTTTTT.

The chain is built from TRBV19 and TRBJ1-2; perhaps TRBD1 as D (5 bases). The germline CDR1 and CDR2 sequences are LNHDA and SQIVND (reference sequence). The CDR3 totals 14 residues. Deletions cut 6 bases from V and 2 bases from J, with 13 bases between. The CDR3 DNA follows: TGTGCCAGTAGCCCGACAGCATTCAACTATGGCTACACCTTC. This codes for CASSPTAFNYGYTF.

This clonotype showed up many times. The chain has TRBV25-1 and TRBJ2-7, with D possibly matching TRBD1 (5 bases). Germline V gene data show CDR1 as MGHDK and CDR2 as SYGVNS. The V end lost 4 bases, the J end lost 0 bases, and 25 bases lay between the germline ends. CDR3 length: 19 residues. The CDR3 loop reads CASSGPLPFRQQTSYEQYF. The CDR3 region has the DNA TGTGCCAGCAGTGGACCCCTACCCTTCAGACAGCAGACCTCCTACGAGCAGTACTTC.

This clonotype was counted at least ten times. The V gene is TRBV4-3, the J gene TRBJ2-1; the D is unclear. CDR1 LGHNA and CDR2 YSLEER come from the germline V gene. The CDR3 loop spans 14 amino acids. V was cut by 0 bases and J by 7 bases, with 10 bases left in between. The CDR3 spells CASSQDYQSNEQFF. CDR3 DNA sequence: TGCGCCAGCAGCCAAGACTACCAGTCGAATGAGCAGTTCTTC.

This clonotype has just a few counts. In DNA form, the CDR3 reads TGCGCCAGCAGCCAAGCCCCAGGGGCGAGCCCCTTAAATGAGCAGTTCTTC. The encoded protein is CASSQAPGASPLNEQFF. V gene TRBV4-1 combines with J gene TRBJ2-1, with D perhaps TRBD1 (6 bases). Germline lookup yields CDR1 MGHRA and CDR2 YSYEKL. Trimming stripped 1 base from V and 7 bases from J, with 20 bases between. The CDR3 runs to 17 residues.

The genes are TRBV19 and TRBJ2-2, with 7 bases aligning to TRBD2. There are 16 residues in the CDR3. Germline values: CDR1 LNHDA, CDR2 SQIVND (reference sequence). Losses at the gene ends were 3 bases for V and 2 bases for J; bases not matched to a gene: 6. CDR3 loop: CASSMLAGDNTGELFF. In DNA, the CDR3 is TGTGCCAGTAGTATGCTGGCGGGAGACAACACCGGGGAGCTGTTTTTT.

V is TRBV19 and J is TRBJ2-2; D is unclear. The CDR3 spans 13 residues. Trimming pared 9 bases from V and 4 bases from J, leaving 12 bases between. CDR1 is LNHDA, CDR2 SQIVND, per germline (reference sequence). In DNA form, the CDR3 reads TGTGCCAGCCACATCGGACCCACCGGGGAGCTGTTTTTT. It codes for CASHIGPTGELFF.

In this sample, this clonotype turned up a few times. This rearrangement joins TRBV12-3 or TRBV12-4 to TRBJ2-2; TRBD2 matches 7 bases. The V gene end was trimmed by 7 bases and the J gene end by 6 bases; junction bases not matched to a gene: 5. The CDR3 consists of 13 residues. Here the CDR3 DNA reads TGTGCCAGCATTACCCGGGGGGCCGGGGAGCTGTTTTTT. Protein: CASITRGAGELFF.

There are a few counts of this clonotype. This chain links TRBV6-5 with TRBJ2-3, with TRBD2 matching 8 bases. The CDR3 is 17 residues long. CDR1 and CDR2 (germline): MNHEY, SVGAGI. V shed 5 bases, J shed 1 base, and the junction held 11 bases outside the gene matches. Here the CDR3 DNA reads TGTGCCAGCAGTACAGCGGGAGAATCCGGGGGCACAGATACGCAGTATTTT. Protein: CASSTAGESGGTDTQYF.

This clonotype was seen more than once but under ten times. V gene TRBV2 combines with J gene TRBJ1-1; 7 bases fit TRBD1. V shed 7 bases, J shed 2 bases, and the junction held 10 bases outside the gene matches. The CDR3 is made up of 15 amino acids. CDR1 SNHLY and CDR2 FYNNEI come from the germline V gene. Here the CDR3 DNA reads TGTGCCAGCACCCCCAGGGGGGGGAAAAACACTGAAGCTTTCTTT. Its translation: CASTPRGGKNTEAFF.

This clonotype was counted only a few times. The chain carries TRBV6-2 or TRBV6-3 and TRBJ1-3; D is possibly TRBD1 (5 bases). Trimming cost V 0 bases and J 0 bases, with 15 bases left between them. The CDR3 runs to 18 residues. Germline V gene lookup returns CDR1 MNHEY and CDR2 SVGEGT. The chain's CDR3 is CASSYSNTGLSSGNTIYF. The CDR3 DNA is TGTGCCAGCAGTTACTCGAATACAGGACTGAGCTCTGGAAACACCATATATTTT.

CDR3 bases: TGCGCCAGCAGCCGCGGGGGGTTAACGAGCACTGAAGCTTTCTTT. Amino acid sequence: CASSRGGLTSTEAFF. The J gene is TRBJ1-1, the V gene TRBV4-1, with D possibly being TRBD1 (5 bases). This CDR3 region has 15 residues. From germline, CDR1 is MGHRA and CDR2 YSYEKL. The V end lost 4 bases, the J end lost 4 bases, and 16 bases lay between the germline ends.

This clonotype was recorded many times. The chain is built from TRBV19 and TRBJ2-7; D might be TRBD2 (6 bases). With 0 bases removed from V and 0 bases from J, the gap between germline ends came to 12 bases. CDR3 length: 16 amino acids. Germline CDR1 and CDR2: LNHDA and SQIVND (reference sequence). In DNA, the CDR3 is TGTGCCAGTAGTATAGACCAGCGGAGGGCCTCCTACGAGCAGTACTTC. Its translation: CASSIDQRRASYEQYF.

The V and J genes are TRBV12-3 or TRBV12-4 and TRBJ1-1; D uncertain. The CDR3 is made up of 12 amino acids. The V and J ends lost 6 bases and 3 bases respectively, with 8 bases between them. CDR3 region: CASSLRYTEAFF. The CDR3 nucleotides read TGTGCCAGCAGCCTTAGATACACTGAAGCTTTCTTT.

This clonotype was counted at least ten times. CDR3 in DNA: TGTGCCTCCGCCGGGACAGGGGCCTACGAGCAGTACTTC. This sequence encodes CASAGTGAYEQYF. The gene calls are TRBV28 and TRBJ2-7; 10 bases are shared with TRBD1. Per germline, CDR1 MDHEN and CDR2 SYDVKM. This CDR3 spans 13 amino acids. The J segment lost 2 bases and the V segment lost 11 bases, leaving 6 bases of the junction unmatched.

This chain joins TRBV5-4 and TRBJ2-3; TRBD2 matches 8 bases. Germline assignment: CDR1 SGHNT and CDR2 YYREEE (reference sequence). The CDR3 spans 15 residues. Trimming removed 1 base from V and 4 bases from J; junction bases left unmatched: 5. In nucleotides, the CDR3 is TGTGCCAGCAGCTTGCGGGAGGGCCACCCAGATACGCAGTATTTT. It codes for CASSLREGHPDTQYF.

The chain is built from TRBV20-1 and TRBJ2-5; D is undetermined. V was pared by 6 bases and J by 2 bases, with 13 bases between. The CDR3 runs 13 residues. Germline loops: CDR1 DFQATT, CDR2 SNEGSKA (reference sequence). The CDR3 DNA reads TGCAGTGCACCCAGTTGTAGGCAAGAGACCCAGTACTTC. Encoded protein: CSAPSCRQETQYF.

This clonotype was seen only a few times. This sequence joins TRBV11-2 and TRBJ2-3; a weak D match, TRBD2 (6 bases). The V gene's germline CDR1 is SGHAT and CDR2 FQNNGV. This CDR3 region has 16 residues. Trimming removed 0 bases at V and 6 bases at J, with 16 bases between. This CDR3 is CASSLDPVGRLDTQYF. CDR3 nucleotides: TGTGCCAGCAGCTTAGACCCGGTTGGGAGGTTGGATACGCAGTATTTT.

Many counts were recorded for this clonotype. The CDR3 loop reads CASSETTSGSNEQFF. In nucleotides, the CDR3 is TGTGCCAGCAGTGAAACTACTAGCGGGAGCAATGAGCAGTTCTTC. The chain uses TRBV2 and TRBJ2-1; 11 bases align to TRBD2. The CDR3 consists of 15 residues. Germline V gives CDR1 SNHLY, CDR2 FYNNEI. J was trimmed by 6 bases and V by 2 bases; bases with no gene match: 3.

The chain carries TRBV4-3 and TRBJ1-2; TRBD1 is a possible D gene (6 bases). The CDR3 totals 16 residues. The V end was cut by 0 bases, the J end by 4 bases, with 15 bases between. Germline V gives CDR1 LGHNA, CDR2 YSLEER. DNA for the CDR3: TGCGCCAGCAGCCAAGATGTTTGGGGGGGCGCCTATGGCTACACCTTC. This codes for CASSQDVWGGAYGYTF.

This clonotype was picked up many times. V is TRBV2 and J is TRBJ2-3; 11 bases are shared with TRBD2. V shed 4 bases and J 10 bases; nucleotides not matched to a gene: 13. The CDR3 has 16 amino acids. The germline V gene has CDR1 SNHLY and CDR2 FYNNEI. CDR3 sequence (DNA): TGTGCCAGCAGTGTAGGTAGCGGGAGGGCCCTGGTTGCGCAGTATTTT. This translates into CASSVGSGRALVAQYF.